The present T cell receptor (beta chain) was sequenced within a study of regulatory T cells in long-lasting Graves disease. Study results and limitations: Few sampled subjects may have lowered accuracy. The TCR repertoire of persistent Graves' patients was less diverse than that of newly diagnosed ones. More public clonotypes were shared by persistent patients (about 3,000) than by new patients (about 1,000).

Time point specified: persistent/refractory GD, antithyroid drugs over 5 years with positive TRAb. PBMCs were the source of the RNA used for TCR sequencing. This clonotype was seen a handful of times. Its target is not known. The TCR beta library used iRepertoire HTBI primers with Arm-PCR amplification of CDR3. Per the authors' pipeline: Identification of gene segments yielded 60 to 80 TRBV and about 14 TRBJ across samples. In TCRdb, the multiplex PCR reads were re-called with MiXCR into one record per CDR3 protein. TCRdb's processing, not the authors', yielded these V and J calls. The repertoire includes hundreds of thousands of distinct CDR3 sequences, approximately 22% of them detected once, and around an eighth sits in the top ten. This clonotype was obtained from a female donor with Graves disease. The sample consisted of peripheral blood mononuclear cells (PBMCs), taken when the disease was refractory, from a patient treated with antithyroid drugs.

The CDR3 bases are TGTGCCAGCAGCTTAGGAGGGGTCGGGGCCAACGTCCTGACTTTC. Its protein product is CASSLGGVGANVLTF. This chain connects TRBV7-8 to TRBJ2-6; either TRBD1 or TRBD2 may supply D (5 bases each). Germline CDR1 and CDR2: SGHVS and FQNEAQ. Trimming took off 1 base at V and 4 bases at J, with 8 bases between the two ends. The CDR3 is 15 amino acids.